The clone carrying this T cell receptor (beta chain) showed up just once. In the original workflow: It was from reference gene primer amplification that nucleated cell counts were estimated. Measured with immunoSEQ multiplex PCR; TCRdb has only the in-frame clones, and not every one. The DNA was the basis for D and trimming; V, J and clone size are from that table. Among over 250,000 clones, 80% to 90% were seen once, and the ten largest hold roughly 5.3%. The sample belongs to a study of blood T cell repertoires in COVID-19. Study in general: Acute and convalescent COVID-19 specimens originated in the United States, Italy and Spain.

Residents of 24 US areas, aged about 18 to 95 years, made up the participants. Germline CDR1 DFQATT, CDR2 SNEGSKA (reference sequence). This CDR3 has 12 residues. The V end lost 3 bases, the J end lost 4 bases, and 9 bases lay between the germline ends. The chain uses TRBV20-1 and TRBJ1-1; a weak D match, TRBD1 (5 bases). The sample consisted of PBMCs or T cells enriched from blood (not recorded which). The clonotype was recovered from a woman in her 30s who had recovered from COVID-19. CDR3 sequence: CSASAGGTEAFF. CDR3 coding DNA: TGCAGTGCTAGTGCCGGGGGCACTGAAGCTTTCTTT.